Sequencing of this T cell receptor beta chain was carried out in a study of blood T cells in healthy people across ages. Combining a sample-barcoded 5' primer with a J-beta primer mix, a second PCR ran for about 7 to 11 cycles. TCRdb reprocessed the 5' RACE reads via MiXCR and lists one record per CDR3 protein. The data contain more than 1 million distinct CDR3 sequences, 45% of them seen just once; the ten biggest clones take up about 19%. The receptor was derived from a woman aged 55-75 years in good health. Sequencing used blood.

In DNA form, the CDR3 reads TGTGCCAGCAGCGCCAGTCCCGGGACCCACAATGAGCAGTTCTTC. Translation: CASSASPGTHNEQFF. The chain links TRBV9 to TRBJ2-1; D may match TRBD1 or TRBD2 (5 bases each). CDR3 size: 15 residues. Per germline, CDR1 SGDLS and CDR2 YYNGEE. The ends were cut back, 3 bases at V and 5 bases at J, with 15 bases in the middle.